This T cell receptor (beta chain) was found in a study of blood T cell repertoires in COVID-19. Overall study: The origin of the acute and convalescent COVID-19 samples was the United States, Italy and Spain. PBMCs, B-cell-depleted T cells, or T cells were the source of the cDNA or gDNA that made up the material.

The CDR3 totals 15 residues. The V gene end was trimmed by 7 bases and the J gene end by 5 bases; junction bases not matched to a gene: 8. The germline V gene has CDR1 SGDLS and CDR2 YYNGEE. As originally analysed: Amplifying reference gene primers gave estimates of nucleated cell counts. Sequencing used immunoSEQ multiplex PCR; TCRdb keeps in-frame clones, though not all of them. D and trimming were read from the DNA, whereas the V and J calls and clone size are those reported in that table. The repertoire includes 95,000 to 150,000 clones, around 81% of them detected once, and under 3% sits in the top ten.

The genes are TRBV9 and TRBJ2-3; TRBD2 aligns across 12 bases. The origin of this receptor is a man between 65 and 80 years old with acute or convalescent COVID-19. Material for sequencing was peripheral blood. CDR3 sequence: CASSPLAGGLDTQYF. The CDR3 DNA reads TGTGCCAGCTCCCCGCTAGCGGGGGGGCTAGATACGCAGTATTTT.